This TCR beta chain was profiled in a study of cytomegalovirus exposure and HLA in healthy donors. Study-level points and caveats: Researchers counted about 150 TCR beta chains as cytomegalovirus-associated.

A note on this clone: Its target is unknown.

Germline lookup yields CDR1 SQVTM and CDR2 ANQGSEA. The CDR3 contains 11 residues. V shed 2 bases and J shed 7 bases, with 6 bases lying between them. With 60 Vbeta and 13 Jbeta primers, the PCR was carried out. Sequencing used immunoSEQ multiplex PCR; TCRdb keeps in-frame clones, though not all of them. This table holds 55,000 to 85,000 clones. The sequenced sample consisted of PBMCs. The receptor was derived from a female donor in good health and CMV-seropositive. This rearrangement joins TRBV29-1 to TRBJ2-1; D remains unclear. CDR3 bases: TGCAGCGTTGAACAGGTGAATGAGCAGTTCTTC. This sequence encodes CSVEQVNEQFF.